This T cell receptor (beta chain) stems from a study of Ad26.COV2.S vaccination and SARS-CoV-2 variants. Regarding the study as a whole: Spike-specific CD8+ and CD4+ T cell responses reportedly showed substantial breadth after vaccination. Ad26.COV2.S recipients had broader spike-specific TCRs (P = 0.0014).

A note on this clone: Its target is unknown.

Stated treatment: approximately 18 received Ad26.COV2.S at low or high dose, single or two shots; about five received placebo; per-sample allocation not given. Repertoires come from day 63 after the first vaccine or placebo injection. An adult of 18-55 years in Boston served as donor. Its platform was an Ad26 vector, and its expressed antigen was Wuhan-strain SARS-CoV-2 spike. The CDR3 loop spans 16 amino acids. CDR1 MNHEY and CDR2 SMNVEV come from the germline V gene (reference sequence). Germline trimming cut 6 bases from V and 0 bases from J; bases unmatched to any gene: 11. Only in-frame clones appear in the TCRdb table, and some are missing; sequencing was by immunoSEQ multiplex PCR. The sample lists about half a million clones, roughly nine tenths occurring once.

The chain joins TRBV27 to TRBJ2-7; 7 nucleotides agree with TRBD2. This clonotype was obtained from a person between 18 and 65 years old who received the Ad26.COV2.S COVID-19 vaccine or a placebo. The sequenced sample was peripheral blood, obtained in a trial of Ad26.COV2.S vaccine versus placebo. CDR3 residues: CASSPSWGGASYEQYF. In DNA form, the CDR3 reads TGTGCCAGCAGCCCGTCTTGGGGAGGGGCCTCCTACGAGCAGTACTTC.